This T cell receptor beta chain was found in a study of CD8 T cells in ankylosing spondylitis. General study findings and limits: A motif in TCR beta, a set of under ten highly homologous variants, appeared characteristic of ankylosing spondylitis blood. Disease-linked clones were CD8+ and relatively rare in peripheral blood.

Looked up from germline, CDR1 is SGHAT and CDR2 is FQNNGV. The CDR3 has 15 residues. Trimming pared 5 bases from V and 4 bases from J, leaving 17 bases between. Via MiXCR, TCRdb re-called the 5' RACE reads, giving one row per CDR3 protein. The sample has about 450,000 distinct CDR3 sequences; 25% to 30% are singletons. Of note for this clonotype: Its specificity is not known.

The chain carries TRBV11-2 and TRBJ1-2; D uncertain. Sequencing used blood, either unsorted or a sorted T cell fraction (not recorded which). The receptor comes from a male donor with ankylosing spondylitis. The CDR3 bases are TGTGCCAGCAGCCGTGACGACCGTCAGGCCTATGGCTACACCTTC. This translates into CASSRDDRQAYGYTF.